These 17 T cell receptor beta chains originate from one sample sequenced in a study of T cell responses to AZD1222 COVID-19 vaccine. Clones were sequenced by immunoSEQ multiplex PCR, and TCRdb holds only the in-frame ones, with some missing. The data contain some 96,000 clones, 88% of them seen just once; the ten biggest clones take up more than 15%. Sequencing used peripheral blood, obtained 28 days after the second AZD1222 dose. The receptors shown here come from an adult who received the AZD1222 COVID-19 vaccine.

CDR3 region: CASSLTLWSSYEQYF. Here the CDR3 DNA reads TGTGCCAGCAGTTTGACCCTATGGAGCTCCTACGAGCAGTACTTC. This sequence joins TRBV6-5 and TRBJ2-7; D gene unclear. The CDR3 extends over 15 amino acids. V lost 4 bases and J 0 bases, leaving 13 bases between the germline ends. CDR1 and CDR2 from the germline V gene are MNHEY and SVGAGI.

This sequence joins TRBV5-5 and TRBJ2-5, with 7 bases aligning to TRBD1. Per germline, CDR1 SGHKS and CDR2 YYEKEE (reference sequence). The CDR3 runs 14 residues. V dropped 4 bases and J dropped 1; count of bases not matched to a gene: 4. The CDR3 region is CASSLGQRQETQYF. CDR3 DNA: TGTGCCAGCAGCCTGGGACAGCGCCAAGAGACCCAGTACTTC.

The chain couples TRBV10-1 to TRBJ1-1, with a tentative D call TRBD1 (6 bases). The germline gives CDR1 WNHNN, CDR2 SYGVQD (reference sequence). Trimming shortened V by 3 bases and J by 6 bases, and 11 bases separated the two germline ends. CDR3 length: 13 amino acids. Written as DNA, the CDR3 is TGCGCCAGCAGTGAAAGACAGGACGCTGAAGCTTTCTTT. This sequence encodes CASSERQDAEAFF.

The chain carries TRBV5-1 and TRBJ2-7; 11 bases are a match to TRBD2. CDR1 and CDR2 from the germline V gene are SGHRS and YFSETQ. The CDR3 has 15 amino acids. J lost 5 bases, V lost 5 bases, and 9 bases had no gene match. The CDR3 sequence: CASRQQTSGIHEQYF. CDR3 nucleotide sequence: TGCGCCAGCAGGCAACAGACTAGCGGGATCCACGAGCAGTACTTC. The whole variable domain, remainder taken from reference TRBV5-1 and TRBJ2-7, is KAGVTQTPRYLIKTRGQQVTLSCSPISGHRSVSWYQQTPGQGLQFLFEYFSETQRNKGNFPGRFSGRQFSNSRSEMNVSTLELGDSALYLCASRQQTSGIHEQYFGPGTRLTVT.

CDR3 residues: CATSDPPGTGLSGANVLTF. DNA of the CDR3: TGTGCCACCAGTGACCCACCCGGGACAGGGTTGTCTGGGGCCAACGTCCTGACTTTC. The rearrangement links TRBV24-1 to TRBJ2-6, with TRBD1 identical over 9 bases. The CDR3 length is 19 residues. The germline V gene has CDR1 KGHDR and CDR2 SFDVKD. J was trimmed by 1 base and V by 4 bases; bases with no gene match: 10.

J is TRBJ1-5 and V is TRBV12-3 or TRBV12-4; D is undetermined. This CDR3 contains 12 residues. V was shortened by 4 bases and J by 7 bases, with 8 bases between the two germline ends. CDR3 loop: CASSWVDQPQHF. The CDR3 coding sequence is TGTGCCAGCAGTTGGGTAGACCAGCCCCAGCATTTT.

The chain is built from TRBV30 and TRBJ1-6; TRBD1 agrees at 8 bases. V shed 2 bases, J shed 8 bases, and the junction held 5 bases outside the gene matches. Germline loops: CDR1 GTSNPN, CDR2 SVGIG (reference sequence). This CDR3 has 14 residues. CDR3 DNA sequence: TGTGCCTGGAGTACGTCGACAGGGGATTCACCCCTCCACTTT. It specifies CAWSTSTGDSPLHF.

This clone was counted a single time. The V gene is TRBV30, the J gene TRBJ2-5; D is possibly TRBD2 (6 bases). Trimming shortened V by 8 bases and J by 2 bases, and 9 bases separated the two germline ends. Germline CDR1 GTSNPN, CDR2 SVGIG (reference sequence). The CDR3 covers 11 residues. CDR3 amino acids: CAGTLQETQYF. The CDR3 nucleotides read TGTGCCGGGACTCTGCAAGAGACCCAGTACTTC.

This clone was detected only once. This rearrangement joins TRBV11-2 to TRBJ1-3, with D unclear. The CDR3 covers 14 residues. Germline V gives CDR1 SGHAT, CDR2 FQNNGV. V was pared by 0 bases and J by 2 bases, with 5 bases between. CDR3 DNA: TGTGCCAGCAGCTTAGATGGTACTGGAAACACCATATATTTT. This gives the protein CASSLDGTGNTIYF.

The chain links TRBV5-4 to TRBJ2-7; 7 bases are shared with TRBD1. CDR1 is SGHNT and CDR2 is YYREEE in the germline V gene (reference sequence). This CDR3 has 13 amino acids. The trim removed 4 bases at V and 0 bases at J, leaving 1 base unmatched. CDR3 coding DNA: TGTGCCAGCAGCGGGACAGCCTCCTACGAGCAGTACTTC. The encoded protein is CASSGTASYEQYF.

J is TRBJ2-1 and V is TRBV5-1, with 8 bases fitting TRBD2. The CDR3 spans 15 residues. The germline V gene encodes CDR1 SGHRS and CDR2 YFSETQ. V was clipped by 6 bases and J by 0 bases; unmatched bases: 5. CDR3 sequence: CASTLAASSYNEQFF. In nucleotides, the CDR3 is TGCGCCAGCACACTAGCGGCGAGCTCCTACAATGAGCAGTTCTTC. The variable domain in full, completed from reference TRBV5-1 and TRBJ2-1, reads KAGVTQTPRYLIKTRGQQVTLSCSPISGHRSVSWYQQTPGQGLQFLFEYFSETQRNKGNFPGRFSGRQFSNSRSEMNVSTLELGDSALYLCASTLAASSYNEQFFGPGTRLTVL.

The chain has TRBV30 and TRBJ1-3; 8 bases are a match to TRBD1. V shed 3 bases and J 0 bases; nucleotides not matched to a gene: 4. CDR1 and CDR2 (germline): GTSNPN, SVGIG (reference sequence). The CDR3 is made up of 15 amino acids. Here the CDR3 reads CAWSGTGGSGNTIYF. Written as DNA, the CDR3 is TGTGCCTGGAGCGGAACAGGGGGCTCTGGAAACACCATATATTTT.

This chain uses TRBV9 with TRBJ2-7, with D perhaps matching TRBD1 (5 bases). Germline CDR1 reads SGDLS; CDR2 reads YYNGEE. Trimming took 3 bases from V and 4 from J, leaving 26 bases between them. This CDR3 region has 18 residues. The CDR3 DNA sequence: TGTGCCAGCAGCGACCGTTCCTGGTCAGGGCCTTTTCCTTACGAGCAGTACTTC. The encoded protein is CASSDRSWSGPFPYEQYF. The full variable domain, in which reference TRBV9 and TRBJ2-7 provide the parts outside the CDR3, is DSGVTQTPKHLITATGQRVTLRCSPRSGDLSVYWYQQSLDQGLQFLIQYYNGEERAKGNILERFSAQQFPDLHSELNLSSLELGDSALYFCASSDRSWSGPFPYEQYFGPGTRLTVT.

J is TRBJ2-5 and V is TRBV5-5, with a possible D match to TRBD2 (5 bases). The CDR3 extends over 14 amino acids. The germline V and J ends were trimmed by 0 bases and 7 bases, with 13 bases remaining between them. Germline CDR1 SGHKS, CDR2 YYEKEE (reference sequence). CDR3 sequence (DNA): TGTGCCAGCAGCTTGGTGGCGGAACGGGGGACCCAGTACTTC. It specifies CASSLVAERGTQYF.

The chain has TRBV10-2 and TRBJ1-5; possible D gene TRBD1, 5 bases. The ends were cut back, 8 bases at V and 4 bases at J, with 12 bases in the middle. The CDR3 is 13 residues long. The V gene's germline CDR1 is WSHSY and CDR2 SAAADI. The CDR3 loop reads CASRDGQNQPQHF. Written as DNA, the CDR3 is TGCGCCAGCCGGGACGGTCAAAATCAGCCCCAGCATTTT.

The chain uses TRBV4-1 and TRBJ1-4; 7 nucleotides agree with TRBD1. This CDR3 has 16 residues. Trimming cost V 0 bases and J 8 bases; bases outside gene matches: 9. In germline, CDR1 is MGHRA, CDR2 YSYEKL. CDR3: CASSQDASRGREKLFF. CDR3 sequence (DNA): TGCGCCAGCAGCCAAGATGCGTCGAGGGGGCGAGAAAAACTGTTTTTT.

The chain employs TRBV4-2 and TRBJ2-7, with TRBD2 matching over 11 bases. CDR1 is LGHNA, CDR2 YNFKEQ, per germline. Germline trimming cut 0 bases from V and 2 bases from J; bases unmatched to any gene: 3. The CDR3 has 16 amino acids. The CDR3 sequence is CASSQEGTSGTYEQYF. CDR3 nucleotides: TGTGCCAGCAGCCAAGAAGGGACTAGCGGAACCTACGAGCAGTACTTC.